This paragraph covers one T cell receptor beta chain sequence. The sample is drawn from a study of shared clonotypes between healthy human individuals. Genomic DNA per cell subset filled all wells of several immunoSEQ plates. The repertoire was sequenced with immunoSEQ multiplex PCR; TCRdb's copy has only in-frame clones and lacks some. The sample shows about 1 million clones, about 80% of them seen only once. Germline V gene lookup returns CDR1 KGHSH and CDR2 LQKENI. The CDR3 totals 12 residues. With 5 bases removed from V and 2 bases from J, the gap between germline ends came to 6 bases. The chain is built from TRBV18 and TRBJ1-1; D unclear. Specimen: memory CD4+ T cells from PBMCs. Regarding subset: CD45RA-negative fraction. This TCR was recovered from a man aged 18 to 30 in good health. Some clones in this sample may be carry-over from other donors' samples. The CDR3, as DNA: TGTGCCAGCTCAAGAAAAAACACTGAAGCTTTCTTT. This sequence encodes CASSRKNTEAFF.